Below are 20 T cell receptor beta chains sequenced from a single sample in a study of shared clonotypes between healthy human individuals. Assay: immunoSEQ multiplex PCR; the TCRdb copy retains only in-frame clones and omits some. The data contain 2,100,000 or so clones, 90% to 97% of them singletons. Sequenced: naive CD4+ T cells sorted from blood. Subset in this sample: CD45RA+ positively selected. The receptor source for this set is a man aged 18 to 35 in good health.

This clone was detected only once. The chain has TRBV5-1 and TRBJ2-2; 8 bases are a match to TRBD1. Trimming took 7 bases from V and 0 from J; bases not matched to a gene: 5. Germline CDR1 and CDR2: SGHRS and YFSETQ. CDR3 length: 15 amino acids. CDR3 sequence reads: CASGRDRSNTGELFF. CDR3 DNA: TGCGCCAGCGGTCGGGACAGGTCGAACACCGGGGAGCTGTTTTTT.

CDR3 sequence (DNA): TGTGCCAGCAGCTTGTCCCTCGGACAGGTGAATAATGAAAAACTGTTTTTT. It specifies CASSLSLGQVNNEKLFF. V and J are TRBV5-4 and TRBJ1-4; 7 bases are a match to TRBD1. The CDR3 loop spans 17 amino acids. Trimming at V came to 1 base and at J to 4 bases, leaving 10 bases not matched to a gene. The germline CDR1 and CDR2 sequences are SGHNT and YYREEE (reference sequence).

The V call is TRBV13, the J call TRBJ1-6; 9 nucleotides agree with TRBD1. This CDR3 contains 15 residues. Trimming at V came to 5 bases and at J to 10 bases, leaving 9 bases not matched to a gene. Germline lookup yields CDR1 PRHDT and CDR2 FYEKMQ (reference sequence). In nucleotides, the CDR3 is TGTGCCAGCAGCCCCCGGGACAGGGTCGGATCACCCCTCCACTTT. Translation: CASSPRDRVGSPLHF.

The V call is TRBV9, the J call TRBJ2-7; a weak D match, TRBD1 (5 bases). The germline V gene has CDR1 SGDLS and CDR2 YYNGEE. Trimming cost V 3 bases and J 0 bases, with 13 bases left between them. This CDR3 comprises 15 residues. The chain's CDR3 is CASSATGTPSYEQYF. The CDR3 DNA sequence: TGTGCCAGCAGCGCCACAGGAACCCCCTCCTACGAGCAGTACTTC.

The chain joins TRBV6-5 to TRBJ2-7; 11 bases agree with TRBD2. CDR3 length: 15 residues. CDR1 is MNHEY, CDR2 SVGAGI, per germline. With V trimmed by 2 bases and J by 3 bases, 3 bases remained unmatched. The CDR3 DNA reads TGTGCCAGCAGTTACGGGGGGACTAGCGGCTACGAGCAGTACTTC. As protein: CASSYGGTSGYEQYF.

In its sample, this clone was seen a few times. The V and J genes are TRBV28 and TRBJ2-1; D may be TRBD1 (5 bases). Trimming cost V 3 bases and J 3 bases, with 18 bases left between them. Germline V lookup: CDR1 MDHEN, CDR2 SYDVKM. The CDR3 has 17 residues. DNA of the CDR3: TGTGCCAGCAGTTTGTCCAGGGTGACGGTCTTCTACAATGAGCAGTTCTTC. Amino acids: CASSLSRVTVFYNEQFF.

V is TRBV19 and J is TRBJ1-6, with no clear D. V shed 1 base and J shed 9 bases, with 16 bases lying between them. The CDR3 covers 16 residues. CDR1 is LNHDA and CDR2 is SQIVND in the germline V gene (reference sequence). The CDR3 spells CASSIAAVFDSSPLHF. Written as DNA, the CDR3 is TGTGCCAGTAGTATAGCAGCCGTCTTCGACTCTTCACCCCTCCACTTT.

The chain is built from TRBV2 and TRBJ2-4; D unresolved. With 3 bases removed from V and 3 bases from J, the gap between germline ends came to 9 bases. This CDR3 contains 14 residues. Germline lookup yields CDR1 SNHLY and CDR2 FYNNEI. The CDR3 spells CASSEQRGKNIQYF. CDR3 bases: TGTGCCAGCAGTGAGCAGCGTGGCAAAAACATTCAGTACTTC.

The genes are TRBV6-5 and TRBJ2-4; D is unclear. From germline, CDR1 is MNHEY and CDR2 SVGAGI. The V end lost 2 bases, the J end lost 6 bases, and 11 bases lay between the germline ends. This CDR3 is built from 14 residues. The CDR3 protein is CASSYDSDGNIQYF. The DNA for the CDR3 is TGTGCCAGCAGTTACGACTCTGACGGAAACATTCAGTACTTC.

The V and J genes are TRBV10-3 and TRBJ1-1, with unresolved D. Trimming removed 6 bases from V and 1 base from J, with 9 bases in between. The germline V gene has CDR1 ENHRY and CDR2 SYGVKD. This CDR3 is 13 amino acids long. The CDR3 DNA follows: TGTGCCATCAGCTTTGGAGAGAACACTGAAGCTTTCTTT. Encoded protein: CAISFGENTEAFF.

The chain couples TRBV10-3 to TRBJ1-5; perhaps TRBD1 as D (5 bases). The CDR3 covers 16 residues. Germline V gene lookup returns CDR1 ENHRY and CDR2 SYGVKD. The V gene lost 6 bases and the J gene lost 1 base, with 16 bases spanning the gap. The CDR3 reads CAISPQGRGSNQPQHF. The CDR3 bases are TGTGCCATCAGCCCGCAGGGAAGGGGAAGCAATCAGCCCCAGCATTTT.

The genes are TRBV11-2 and TRBJ2-3; 9 bases fit TRBD2. CDR3 length: 16 residues. CDR1 SGHAT and CDR2 FQNNGV come from the germline V gene. J lost 5 bases, V lost 4 bases, and 10 bases had no gene match. The CDR3 DNA reads as TGTGCCAGCAGCTCCGGTATGACTAGCGGCTTAGATACGCAGTATTTT. Protein sequence: CASSSGMTSGLDTQYF.

CDR3 nucleotides: TGTGCCAGCAGCGGGTCTAGCGGGGGGCCCTTGGTAGGTACGCAGTATTTT. It codes for CASSGSSGGPLVGTQYF. The chain combines TRBV5-4 with TRBJ2-3; 11 nucleotides align to TRBD2. The CDR3 has 17 residues. With 4 bases clipped from V and 8 bases from J, the junction kept 15 bases outside the gene matches. Per the germline V gene, CDR1 is SGHNT and CDR2 is YYREEE (reference sequence).

This chain uses TRBV30 with TRBJ1-5, with D maybe TRBD1 (5 bases). The CDR3 totals 13 residues. The germline CDR1 and CDR2 sequences are GTSNPN and SVGIG (reference sequence). Trimming took 4 bases from V and 5 from J, leaving 12 bases between them. Here the CDR3 DNA reads TGTGCCTGGAATCACGTGGGGGATCAGCCCCAGCATTTT. This translates into CAWNHVGDQPQHF.

This chain joins TRBV13 and TRBJ2-2; 7 nucleotides agree with TRBD2. V was pared by 4 bases and J by 1 base, with 0 bases of the junction left unmatched. This CDR3 spans 14 amino acids. Looked up from germline, CDR1 is PRHDT and CDR2 is FYEKMQ (reference sequence). The DNA of the CDR3 is TGTGCCAGCAGCTCTAGCGGGAACACCGGGGAGCTGTTTTTT. It codes for CASSSSGNTGELFF.

The chain is built from TRBV6-6 and TRBJ2-5; D ambiguous. The germline V and J ends were trimmed by 4 bases and 6 bases, with 9 bases remaining between them. Germline loops: CDR1 MNHNY, CDR2 SVGAGI (reference sequence). CDR3 length: 12 residues. The CDR3 reads CASSFRSQTQYF. The CDR3 coding sequence is TGTGCCAGCAGTTTCCGGTCCCAGACCCAGTACTTC.

The rearrangement joins TRBV5-1 to TRBJ1-2; no reliable D call. The V gene's germline CDR1 is SGHRS and CDR2 YFSETQ. Trimming took 4 bases from V and 0 from J, leaving 16 bases between them. The CDR3 is 16 amino acids. The CDR3 nucleotides read TGCGCCAGCAGCCAACGGACGGTCCAGACTAACTATGGCTACACCTTC. It translates to CASSQRTVQTNYGYTF.

The chain links TRBV19 to TRBJ2-2; no clear D. This CDR3 region has 13 residues. Trimming cost V 2 bases and J 2 bases, with 3 bases left between them. Germline CDR1 LNHDA, CDR2 SQIVND (reference sequence). In DNA form, the CDR3 reads TGTGCCAGTAGTATACCAAACACCGGGGAGCTGTTTTTT. It translates to CASSIPNTGELFF.

As to this clone: Other DNA sequences from this sample encode an identical CDR3 as well. The chain recombines TRBV18 with TRBJ2-5; 8 bases align to TRBD2. Per the germline V gene, CDR1 is KGHSH and CDR2 is LQKENI. This CDR3 spans 13 amino acids. J lost 4 bases, V lost 2 bases, and 0 bases had no gene match. The CDR3 nucleotides read TGTGCCAGCTCACCAGGACTAGCAGAGACCCAGTACTTC. Translated, it gives CASSPGLAETQYF.

Remarks on this clone: This same CDR3 is encoded by further DNA sequences in the sample. The rearrangement uses TRBV5-1 and TRBJ2-7; 9 bases line up with TRBD1. Trimming took 4 bases from V and 7 from J; bases not matched to a gene: 9. CDR3 length: 14 residues. Germline-derived CDR1 and CDR2 are SGHRS and YFSETQ. CDR3 DNA: TGCGCCAGCAGCCCTGGGACAGGGAAAGGGGAGCAGTACTTC. Its protein product is CASSPGTGKGEQYF.